A selection of T cell receptor beta chains follows, all from one sample in a study of CD4 T cells in relation to SARS-CoV-2 and coronaviruses. These receptors' antigens are unknown. Assay: immunoSEQ multiplex PCR; the TCRdb copy retains only in-frame clones and omits some. This repertoire shows 38,000 or so clones, roughly four fifths found once; its top ten account for 6% to 8.5%. Sequences were obtained from naive CD4+ T cells from PBMCs, cultured in vitro. These receptors came from an adult with COVID-19. The CDR3 runs from the conserved cysteine through the conserved F or W.

j_call	v_call	cdr3_aa
TRBJ2-7	TRBV28	CASSFVSGNYEQYF
TRBJ2-7	TRBV9	CASSVGGLSYEQYF
TRBJ1-1	TRBV7-3	CASSGDRVTEAFF
TRBJ1-3	TRBV5-4	CASSPGNLARNTIYF
TRBJ2-3	TRBV15	CATSRRLAGATDTQYF
TRBJ2-1	TRBV6-6	CASQLADSYNEQFF
TRBJ2-7	TRBV24-1	CAKRHRRGEQYF
TRBJ2-3	TRBV5-1	CASSPIGQGGTQYF
TRBJ2-3	TRBV9	CASSAGPTAGVVMYF
TRBJ2-7	TRBV7-2	CASSLEYDRYF
TRBJ2-4	TRBV7-2	CASSSSGAGRNIQYF
TRBJ1-1	TRBV19	CASSGWENTEAFF